This T cell receptor beta chain emerged from a study of T cells in Graves' hyperthyroidism and ophthalmopathy. General study findings and limits: Most thyroid clonotypes that were expanded above 0.001 also turned up in blood.

A NOSPECS grade of at least 4, a Clinical Activity Score of at least 3 and duration under 3 months were recorded in ophthalmopathy patients. CDR3 length: 17 amino acids. V gave up 2 bases and J gave up 0 bases; unmatched junction bases: 9. Per germline, CDR1 MNHEY and CDR2 SVGAGI. Amplification of TCR beta CDR3 regions was performed using RNA transcripts as template. HTBI primers drove first-round RT-PCR of the TCR CDR3. Each CDR3 protein is one row after TCRdb ran MiXCR on the multiplex PCR reads. The data hold hundreds of thousands of distinct CDR3 sequences, with 12% to 15% observed a single time. This clonotype was counted ten times or more. Antigen specificity is unknown.

Sequenced: blood. The origin of this receptor is a woman aged 35 to 49 with Graves' ophthalmopathy. The chain links TRBV6-5 to TRBJ2-7, with 8 nucleotides matching TRBD1. The CDR3 sequence: CASSYGGDRGFSYEQYF. CDR3 sequence (DNA): TGTGCCAGCAGTTACGGGGGTGACAGGGGTTTCTCCTACGAGCAGTACTTC.